This TCR beta chain comes out of a study of CD4+ T cells in melanoma. Study findings and constraints: Reportedly, melanoma neoantigen-specific CD4+ T cells showed varied differentiation states. CD8+ T cell, macrophage and B cell function reportedly correlated with neoantigen-specific CD4+ T cells.

V lost 2 bases and J lost 0, with 4 bases in between. The CDR3 runs 13 residues. Germline CDR1 and CDR2: SGHTA and FQGTGA. Assay used: immunoSEQ multiplex PCR; TCRdb lists only in-frame clones, some missing. The data hold about 140,000 clones, with 92% observed a single time. This clone was detected a few times. Its target is not known. This chain joins TRBV7-3 and TRBJ2-5; no clear D gene. The source is a human donor with melanoma. CDR3 sequence: CASSLAHQETQYF. The CDR3 nucleotides are TGTGCCAGCAGCTTAGCCCACCAAGAGACCCAGTACTTC.